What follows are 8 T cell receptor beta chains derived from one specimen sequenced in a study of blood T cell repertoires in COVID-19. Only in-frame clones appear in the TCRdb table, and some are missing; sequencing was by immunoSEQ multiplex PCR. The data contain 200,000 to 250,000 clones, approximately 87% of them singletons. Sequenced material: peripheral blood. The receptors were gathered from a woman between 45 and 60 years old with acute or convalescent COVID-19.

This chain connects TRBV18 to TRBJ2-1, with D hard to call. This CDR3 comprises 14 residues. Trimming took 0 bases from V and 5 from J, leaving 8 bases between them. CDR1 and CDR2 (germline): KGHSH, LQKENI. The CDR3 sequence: CASSPPGGDNEQFF. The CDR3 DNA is TGTGCCAGCTCACCACCTGGCGGAGACAATGAGCAGTTCTTC.

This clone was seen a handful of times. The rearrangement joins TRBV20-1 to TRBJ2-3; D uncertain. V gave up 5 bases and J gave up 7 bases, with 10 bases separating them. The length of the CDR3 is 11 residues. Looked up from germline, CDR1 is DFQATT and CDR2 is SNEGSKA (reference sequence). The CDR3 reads CSAGPDNTQYF. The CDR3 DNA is TGCAGTGCTGGGCCCGATAATACGCAGTATTTT.

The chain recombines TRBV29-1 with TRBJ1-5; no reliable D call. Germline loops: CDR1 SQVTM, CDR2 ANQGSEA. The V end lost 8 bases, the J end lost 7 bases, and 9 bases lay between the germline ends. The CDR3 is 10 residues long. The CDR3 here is CSLTRQPQHF. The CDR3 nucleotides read TGCAGCCTTACTCGCCAGCCCCAGCATTTT.

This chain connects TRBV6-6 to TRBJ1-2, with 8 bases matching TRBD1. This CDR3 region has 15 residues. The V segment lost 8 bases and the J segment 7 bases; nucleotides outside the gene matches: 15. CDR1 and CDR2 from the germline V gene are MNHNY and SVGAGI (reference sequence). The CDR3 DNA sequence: TGTGCCAGCGTAACGGGAACCGGGACAGGCCTTGGCTACACCTTC. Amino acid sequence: CASVTGTGTGLGYTF.

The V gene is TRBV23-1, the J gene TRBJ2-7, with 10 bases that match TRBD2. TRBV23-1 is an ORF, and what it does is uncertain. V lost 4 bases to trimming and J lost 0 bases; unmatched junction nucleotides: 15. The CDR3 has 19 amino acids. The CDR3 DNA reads TGCGCCAGCAGTCCCTTAGGGGTAGCGGGAGGTGGTTACTCCTACGAGCAGTACTTC. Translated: CASSPLGVAGGGYSYEQYF.

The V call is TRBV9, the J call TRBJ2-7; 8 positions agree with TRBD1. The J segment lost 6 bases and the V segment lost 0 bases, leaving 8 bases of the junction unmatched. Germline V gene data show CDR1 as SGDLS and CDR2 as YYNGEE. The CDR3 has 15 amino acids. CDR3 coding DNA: TGTGCCAGCAGCGTAGGCCGGGCAGGGGGCCGCGAGCAGTACTTC. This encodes CASSVGRAGGREQYF.

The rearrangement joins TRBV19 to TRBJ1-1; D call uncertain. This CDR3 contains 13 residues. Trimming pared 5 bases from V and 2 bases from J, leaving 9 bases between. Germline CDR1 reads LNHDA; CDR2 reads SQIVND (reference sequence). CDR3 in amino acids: CASSLAVNTEAFF. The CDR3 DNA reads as TGTGCCAGTAGTCTTGCGGTCAACACTGAAGCTTTCTTT.

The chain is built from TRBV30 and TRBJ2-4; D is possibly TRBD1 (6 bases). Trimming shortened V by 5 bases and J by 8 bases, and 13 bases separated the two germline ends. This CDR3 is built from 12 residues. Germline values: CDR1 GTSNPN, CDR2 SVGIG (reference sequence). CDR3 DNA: TGTGCCTGGGCGCAGGGGAGAGACATTCAGTACTTC. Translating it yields CAWAQGRDIQYF. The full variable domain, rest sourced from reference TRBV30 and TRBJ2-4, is SQTIHQWPATLVQPVGSPLSLECTVEGTSNPNLYWYRQAAGRGLQLLFYSVGIGQISSEVPQNLSASRPQDRQFILSSKKLLLSDSGFYLCAWAQGRDIQYFGAGTRLSVL.